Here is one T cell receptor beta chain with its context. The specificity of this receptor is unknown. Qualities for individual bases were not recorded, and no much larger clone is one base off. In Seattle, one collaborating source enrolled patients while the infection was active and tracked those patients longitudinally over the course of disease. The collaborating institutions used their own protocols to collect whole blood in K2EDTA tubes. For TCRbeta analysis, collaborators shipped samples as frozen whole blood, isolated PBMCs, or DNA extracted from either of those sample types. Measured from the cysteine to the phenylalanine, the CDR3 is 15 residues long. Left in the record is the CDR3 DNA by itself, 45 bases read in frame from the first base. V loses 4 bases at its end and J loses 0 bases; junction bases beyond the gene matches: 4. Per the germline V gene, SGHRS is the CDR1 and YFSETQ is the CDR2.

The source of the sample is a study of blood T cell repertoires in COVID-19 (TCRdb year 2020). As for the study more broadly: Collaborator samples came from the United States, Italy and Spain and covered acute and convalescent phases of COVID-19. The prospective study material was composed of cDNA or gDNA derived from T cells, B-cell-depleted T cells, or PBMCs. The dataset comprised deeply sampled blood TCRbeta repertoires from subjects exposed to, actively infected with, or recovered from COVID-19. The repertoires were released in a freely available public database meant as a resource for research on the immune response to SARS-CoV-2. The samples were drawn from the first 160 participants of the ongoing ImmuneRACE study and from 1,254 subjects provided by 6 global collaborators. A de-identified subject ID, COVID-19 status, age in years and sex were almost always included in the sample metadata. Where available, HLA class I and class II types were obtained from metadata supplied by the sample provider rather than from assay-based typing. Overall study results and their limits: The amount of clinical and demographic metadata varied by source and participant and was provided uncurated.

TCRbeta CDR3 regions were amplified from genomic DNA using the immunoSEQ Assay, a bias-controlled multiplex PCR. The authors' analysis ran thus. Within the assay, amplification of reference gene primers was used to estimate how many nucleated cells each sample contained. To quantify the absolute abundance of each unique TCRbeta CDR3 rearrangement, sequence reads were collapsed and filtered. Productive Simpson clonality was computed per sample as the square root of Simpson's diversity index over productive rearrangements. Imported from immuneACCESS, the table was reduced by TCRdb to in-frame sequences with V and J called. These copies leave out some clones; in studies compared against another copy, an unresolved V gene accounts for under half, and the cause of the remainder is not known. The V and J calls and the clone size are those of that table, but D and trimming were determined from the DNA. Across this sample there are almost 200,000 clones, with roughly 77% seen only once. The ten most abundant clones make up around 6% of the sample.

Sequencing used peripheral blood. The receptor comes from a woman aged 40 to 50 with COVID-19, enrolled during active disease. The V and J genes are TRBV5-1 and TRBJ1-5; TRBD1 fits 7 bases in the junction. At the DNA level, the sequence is TGCGCCAGCAGCACCGGGACAGATAGCAATCAGCCCCAGCATTTT. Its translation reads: CASSTGTDSNQPQHF. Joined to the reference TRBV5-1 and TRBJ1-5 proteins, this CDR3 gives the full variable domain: KAGVTQTPRYLIKTRGQQVTLSCSPISGHRSVSWYQQTPGQGLQFLFEYFSETQRNKGNFPGRFSGRQFSNSRSEMNVSTLELGDSALYLCASSTGTDSNQPQHFGDGTRLSIL.